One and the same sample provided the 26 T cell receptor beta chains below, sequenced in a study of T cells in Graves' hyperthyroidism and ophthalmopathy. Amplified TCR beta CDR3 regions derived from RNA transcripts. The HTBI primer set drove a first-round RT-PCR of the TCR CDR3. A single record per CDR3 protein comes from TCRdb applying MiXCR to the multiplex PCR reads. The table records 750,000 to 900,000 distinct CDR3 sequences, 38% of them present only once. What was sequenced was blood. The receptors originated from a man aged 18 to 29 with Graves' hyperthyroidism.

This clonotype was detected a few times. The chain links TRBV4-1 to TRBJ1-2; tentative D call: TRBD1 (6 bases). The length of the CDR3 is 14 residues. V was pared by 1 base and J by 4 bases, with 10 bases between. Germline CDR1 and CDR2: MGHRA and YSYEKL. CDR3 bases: TGCGCCAGCAGCCAAGTGGACAGACTCTATGGCTACACCTTC. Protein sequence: CASSQVDRLYGYTF.

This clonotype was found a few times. As DNA, the CDR3 is TGTGCCAGCAGTGAAACCGCCCTCCCGGGCGAGCAGTACTTC. Its protein is CASSETALPGEQYF. The chain employs TRBV25-1 and TRBJ2-7; D call uncertain. Trimming stripped 2 bases from V and 6 bases from J, with 14 bases between. Germline CDR1 reads MGHDK; CDR2 reads SYGVNS. The CDR3 totals 14 residues.

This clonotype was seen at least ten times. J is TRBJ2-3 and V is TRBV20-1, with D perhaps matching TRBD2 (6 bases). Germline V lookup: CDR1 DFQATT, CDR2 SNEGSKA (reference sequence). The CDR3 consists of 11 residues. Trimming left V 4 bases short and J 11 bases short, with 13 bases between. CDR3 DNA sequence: TGCAGTGCTACCCTTGGGGGGAAGCAGTATTTT. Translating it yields CSATLGGKQYF.

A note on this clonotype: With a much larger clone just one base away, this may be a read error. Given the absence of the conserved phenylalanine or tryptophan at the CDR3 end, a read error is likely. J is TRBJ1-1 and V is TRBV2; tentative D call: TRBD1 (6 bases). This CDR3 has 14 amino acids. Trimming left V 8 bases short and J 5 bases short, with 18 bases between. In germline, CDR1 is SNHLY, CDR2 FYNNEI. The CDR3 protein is CASLVGTGKTEAFL. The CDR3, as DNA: TGTGCCAGCCTTGTCGGTACAGGGAAAACTGAAGCTTTCCTT.

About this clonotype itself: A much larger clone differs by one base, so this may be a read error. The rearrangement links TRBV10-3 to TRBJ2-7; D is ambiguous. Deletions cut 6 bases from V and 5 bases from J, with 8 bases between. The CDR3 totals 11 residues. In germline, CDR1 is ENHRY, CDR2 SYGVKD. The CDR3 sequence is CAISSRHEQYF. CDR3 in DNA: TGTGCCATCAGCTCCAGGCACGAGCAGTACTTC.

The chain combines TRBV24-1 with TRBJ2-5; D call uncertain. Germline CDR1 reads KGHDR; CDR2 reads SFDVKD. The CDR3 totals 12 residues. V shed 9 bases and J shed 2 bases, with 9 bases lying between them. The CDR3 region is CATLDAQETQYF. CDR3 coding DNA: TGTGCCACCTTGGACGCACAAGAGACCCAGTACTTC.

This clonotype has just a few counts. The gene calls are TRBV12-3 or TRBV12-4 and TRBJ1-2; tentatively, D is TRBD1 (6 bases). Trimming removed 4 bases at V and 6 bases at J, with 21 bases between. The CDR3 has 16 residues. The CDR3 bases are TGTGCCAGCAGTTACGTGTGGGGGGGCTCAGTGAATGGCTACACCTTC. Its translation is CASSYVWGGSVNGYTF.

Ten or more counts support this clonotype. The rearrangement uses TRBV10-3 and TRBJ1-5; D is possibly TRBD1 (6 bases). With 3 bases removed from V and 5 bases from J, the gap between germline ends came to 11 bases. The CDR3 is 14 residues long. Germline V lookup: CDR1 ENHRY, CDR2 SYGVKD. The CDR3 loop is CAISEQAGDQPQHF. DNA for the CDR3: TGTGCCATCAGTGAACAGGCAGGGGATCAGCCCCAGCATTTT.

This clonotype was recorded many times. The CDR3 DNA follows: TGCAGCGTCGCATCACCGGACGAGCAGTACTTC. This translates into CSVASPDEQYF. V is TRBV29-1 and J is TRBJ2-7; D is unresolved. Germline values: CDR1 SQVTM, CDR2 ANQGSEA. The V gene lost 6 bases and the J gene lost 5 bases, with 11 bases spanning the gap. The CDR3 runs 11 residues.

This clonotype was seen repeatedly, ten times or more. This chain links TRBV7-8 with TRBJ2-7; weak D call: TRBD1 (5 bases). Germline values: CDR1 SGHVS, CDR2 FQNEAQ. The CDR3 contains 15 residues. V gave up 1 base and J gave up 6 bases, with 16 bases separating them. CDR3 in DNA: TGTGCCAGCAGCTTAGACTTCGATCCAGGGCGCGAGCAGTACTTC. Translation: CASSLDFDPGREQYF.

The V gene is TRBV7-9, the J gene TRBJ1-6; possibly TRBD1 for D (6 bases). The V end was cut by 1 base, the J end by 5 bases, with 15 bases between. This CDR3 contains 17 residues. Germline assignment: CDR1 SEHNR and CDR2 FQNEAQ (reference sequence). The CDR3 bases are TGTGCCAGCAGCTTAGGGAGTGGGGGGGGCAATAATTCACCCCTCCACTTT. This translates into CASSLGSGGGNNSPLHF.

CDR3 sequence (DNA): TGTGCCAGCAGCATAGGCATGGGGGGCGAGAGCTCTGGAAACACCATATATTTT. Amino acids: CASSIGMGGESSGNTIYF. J is TRBJ1-3 and V is TRBV9, with D perhaps matching TRBD1 (6 bases). Trimming took off 4 bases at V and 0 bases at J, with 20 bases between the two ends. The CDR3 spans 18 residues. Germline assignment: CDR1 SGDLS and CDR2 YYNGEE.

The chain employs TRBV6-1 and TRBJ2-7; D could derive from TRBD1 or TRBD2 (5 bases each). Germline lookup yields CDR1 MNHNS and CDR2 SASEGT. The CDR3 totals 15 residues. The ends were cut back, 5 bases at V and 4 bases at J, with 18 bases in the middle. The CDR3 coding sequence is TGTGCCAGCAGTTACTCAAGGGGAGTTAGGTACGAGCAGTACTTC. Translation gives CASSYSRGVRYEQYF.

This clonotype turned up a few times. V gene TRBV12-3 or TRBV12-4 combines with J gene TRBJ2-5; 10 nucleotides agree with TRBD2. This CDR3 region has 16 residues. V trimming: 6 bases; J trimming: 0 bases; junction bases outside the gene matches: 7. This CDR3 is CASSLHSGGNQETQYF. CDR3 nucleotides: TGTGCCAGCAGCCTCCATAGCGGGGGGAACCAAGAGACCCAGTACTTC.

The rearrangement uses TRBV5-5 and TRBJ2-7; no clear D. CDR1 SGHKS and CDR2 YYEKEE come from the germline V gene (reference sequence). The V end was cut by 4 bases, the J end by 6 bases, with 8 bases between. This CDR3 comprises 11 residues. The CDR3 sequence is CASSPDTEQYF. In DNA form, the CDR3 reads TGTGCCAGCAGCCCTGACACCGAGCAGTACTTC. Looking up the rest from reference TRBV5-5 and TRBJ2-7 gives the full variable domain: DAGVTQSPTHLIKTRGQQVTLRCSPISGHKSVSWYQQVLGQGPQFIFQYYEKEERGRGNFPDRFSARQFPNYSSELNVNALLLGDSALYLCASSPDTEQYFGPGTRLTVT.

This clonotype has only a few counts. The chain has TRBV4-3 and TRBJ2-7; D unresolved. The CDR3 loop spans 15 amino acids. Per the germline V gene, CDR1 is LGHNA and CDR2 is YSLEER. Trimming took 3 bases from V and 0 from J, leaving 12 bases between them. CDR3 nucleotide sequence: TGCGCCAGCAGCCAGGAATACCCCAGCTCCTACGAGCAGTACTTC. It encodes CASSQEYPSSYEQYF.

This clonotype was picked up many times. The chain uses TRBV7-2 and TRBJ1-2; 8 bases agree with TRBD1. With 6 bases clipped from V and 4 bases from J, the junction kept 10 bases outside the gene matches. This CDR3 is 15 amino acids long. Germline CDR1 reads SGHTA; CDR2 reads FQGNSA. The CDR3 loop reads CASSQRGTGLYGYTF. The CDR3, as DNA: TGTGCCAGCAGTCAAAGGGGGACAGGACTCTATGGCTACACCTTC. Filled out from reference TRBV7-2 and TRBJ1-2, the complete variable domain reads GAGVSQSPSNKVTEKGKDVELRCDPISGHTALYWYRQSLGQGLEFLIYFQGNSAPDKSGLPSDRFSAERTGGSVSTLTIQRTQQEDSAVYLCASSQRGTGLYGYTFGSGTRLTVV.

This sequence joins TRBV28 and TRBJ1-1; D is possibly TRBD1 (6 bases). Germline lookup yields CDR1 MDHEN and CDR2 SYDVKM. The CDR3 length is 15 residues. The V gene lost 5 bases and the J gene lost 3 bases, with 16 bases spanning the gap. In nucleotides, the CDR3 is TGTGCCAGCAGTAGCCTACAGGGAGGGTACACTGAAGCTTTCTTT. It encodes CASSSLQGGYTEAFF.

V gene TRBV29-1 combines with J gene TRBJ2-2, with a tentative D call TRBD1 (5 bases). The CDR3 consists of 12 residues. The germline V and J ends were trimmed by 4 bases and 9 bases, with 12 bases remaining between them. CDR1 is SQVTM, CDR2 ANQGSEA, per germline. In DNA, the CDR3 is TGCAGCGTTGCCCAGGGTTGGAGGGAGCTGTTTTTT. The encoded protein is CSVAQGWRELFF.

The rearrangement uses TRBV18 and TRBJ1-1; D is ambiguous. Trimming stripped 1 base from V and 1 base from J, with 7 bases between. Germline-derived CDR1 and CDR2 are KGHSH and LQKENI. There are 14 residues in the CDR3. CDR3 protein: CASSPLSQNTEAFF. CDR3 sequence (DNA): TGTGCCAGCTCACCACTGTCTCAGAACACTGAAGCTTTCTTT.

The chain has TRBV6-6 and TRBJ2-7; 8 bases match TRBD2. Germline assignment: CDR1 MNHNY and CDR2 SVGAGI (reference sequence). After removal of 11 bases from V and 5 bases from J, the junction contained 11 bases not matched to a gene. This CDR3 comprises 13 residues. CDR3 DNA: TGTGCCGGCGCCGCTCCGGGGGGGAACGAGCAGTACTTC. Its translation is CAGAAPGGNEQYF.

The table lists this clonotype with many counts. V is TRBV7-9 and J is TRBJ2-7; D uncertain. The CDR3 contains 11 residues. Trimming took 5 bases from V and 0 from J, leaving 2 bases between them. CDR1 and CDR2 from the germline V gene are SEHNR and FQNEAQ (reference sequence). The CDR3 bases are TGTGCCAGCAGCCTCTCCTACGAGCAGTACTTC. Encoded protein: CASSLSYEQYF.

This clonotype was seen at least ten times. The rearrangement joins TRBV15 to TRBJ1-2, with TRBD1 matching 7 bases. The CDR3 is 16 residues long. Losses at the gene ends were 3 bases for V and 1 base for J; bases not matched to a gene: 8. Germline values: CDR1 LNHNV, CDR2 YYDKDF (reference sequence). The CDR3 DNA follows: TGTGCCACCAGCAGCCGACAGGGTTTGGATAACTATGGCTACACCTTC. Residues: CATSSRQGLDNYGYTF.

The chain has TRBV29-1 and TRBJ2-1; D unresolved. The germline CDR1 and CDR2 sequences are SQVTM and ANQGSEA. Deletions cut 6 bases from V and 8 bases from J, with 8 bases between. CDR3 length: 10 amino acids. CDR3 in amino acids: CSVGHDEQFF. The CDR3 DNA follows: TGCAGCGTGGGCCACGATGAGCAGTTCTTC.

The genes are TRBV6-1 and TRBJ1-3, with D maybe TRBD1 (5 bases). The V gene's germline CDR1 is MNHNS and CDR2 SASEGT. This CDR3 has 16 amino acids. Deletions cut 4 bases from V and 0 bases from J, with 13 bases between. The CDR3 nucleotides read TGTGCCAGCAGTGTGTTTGACAGCACCTCTGGAAACACCATATATTTT. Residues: CASSVFDSTSGNTIYF.

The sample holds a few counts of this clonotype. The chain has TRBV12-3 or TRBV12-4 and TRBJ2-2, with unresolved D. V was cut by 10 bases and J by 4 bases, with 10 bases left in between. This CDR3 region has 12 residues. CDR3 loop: CATKGSTGELFF. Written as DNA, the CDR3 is TGTGCCACCAAAGGGTCCACCGGGGAGCTGTTTTTT.